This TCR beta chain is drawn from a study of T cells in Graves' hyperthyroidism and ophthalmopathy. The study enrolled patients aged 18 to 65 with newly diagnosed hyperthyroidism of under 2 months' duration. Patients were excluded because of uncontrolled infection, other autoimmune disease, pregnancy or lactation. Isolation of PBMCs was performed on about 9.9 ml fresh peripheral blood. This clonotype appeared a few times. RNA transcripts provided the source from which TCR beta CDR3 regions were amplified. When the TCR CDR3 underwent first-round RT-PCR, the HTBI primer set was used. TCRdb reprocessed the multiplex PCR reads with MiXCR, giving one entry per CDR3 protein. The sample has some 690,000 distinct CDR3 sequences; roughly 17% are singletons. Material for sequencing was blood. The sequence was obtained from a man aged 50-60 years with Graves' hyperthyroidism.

The CDR3: CASSFAGRGPTGELFF. CDR3 DNA: TGTGCCAGCAGTTTCGCGGGAAGGGGGCCCACCGGGGAGCTGTTTTTT. This chain joins TRBV6-1 and TRBJ2-2; possibly TRBD1 for D (7 bases). CDR1 is MNHNS and CDR2 is SASEGT in the germline V gene. The CDR3 covers 16 residues. The ends were cut back, 5 bases at V and 4 bases at J, with 17 bases in the middle.